These 5 T cell receptor beta chains were all obtained from the same sample, sequenced in a study of neoadjuvant nivolumab and ipilimumab in lung cancer. Sequencing was performed with immunoSEQ multiplex PCR; in TCRdb, only in-frame clones are kept and a portion is missing. The sample shows under 50,000 clones, approximately 90% of them seen only once. Sequenced here: blood, sampled before neoadjuvant nivolumab, alone or with ipilimumab. The receptors shown here come from an adult with non-small cell lung cancer. Some clones in this sample may be carry-over from other donors' samples.

This chain's CDR3 is CASSLALADTEAFF. The DNA of the CDR3 is TGTGCCAGCAGCTTAGCGCTAGCCGACACTGAAGCTTTCTTT. The chain carries TRBV7-6 and TRBJ1-1; D is ambiguous. Germline V gene sequence: CDR1 SGHVS, CDR2 FNYEAQ. V lost 0 bases to trimming and J lost 3 bases, with 8 bases between them. The CDR3 covers 14 residues. Using reference TRBV7-6 and TRBJ1-1 for the parts outside the CDR3, the full variable domain is GAGVSQSPRYKVTKRGQDVALRCDPISGHVSLYWYRQALGQGPEFLTYFNYEAQQDKSGLPNDRFSAERPEGSISTLTIQRTEQRDSAMYRCASSLALADTEAFFGQGTRLTVV.

The V gene is TRBV5-1, the J gene TRBJ2-2; 9 bases align to TRBD1. The V gene's germline CDR1 is SGHRS and CDR2 YFSETQ. There are 15 residues in the CDR3. V was pared by 4 bases and J by 8 bases, with 9 bases of the junction left unmatched. CDR3: CASSTGDRAAGELFF. The CDR3 nucleotides are TGCGCCAGCAGCACAGGGGACAGGGCGGCGGGGGAGCTGTTTTTT.

V and J are TRBV5-4 and TRBJ2-1, with 7 bases identical to TRBD2. The germline gives CDR1 SGHNT, CDR2 YYREEE (reference sequence). CDR3 length equals 14 residues. The junction had 3 bases not matched to a gene; V was cut back by 6 bases and J by 0 bases. Here the CDR3 DNA reads TGTGCCAGCACGGGCGGGAGCTCCTACAATGAGCAGTTCTTC. Residues: CASTGGSSYNEQFF. Full variable domain (remainder filled in from reference TRBV5-4 and TRBJ2-1): ETGVTQSPTHLIKTRGQQVTLRCSSQSGHNTVSWYQQALGQGPQFIFQYYREEENGRGNFPPRFSGLQFPNYSSELNVNALELDDSALYLCASTGGSSYNEQFFGPGTRLTVL.

Comment on this clone: The same CDR3 also results from other DNA sequences found in this sample. J is TRBJ2-1 and V is TRBV7-9; D is perhaps TRBD2 (6 bases). V was shortened by 3 bases and J by 9 bases, with 21 bases between the two germline ends. This CDR3 has 16 amino acids. CDR1 SEHNR and CDR2 FQNEAQ come from the germline V gene (reference sequence). CDR3 sequence (DNA): TGTGCCAGCAGCTTTTACCAGCGGGTCGATATGGTTGAGCAGTTCTTC. Protein product: CASSFYQRVDMVEQFF.

This chain links TRBV6-5 with TRBJ2-3, with D tentatively TRBD2 (6 bases). The V gene lost 4 bases and the J gene lost 4 bases, with 12 bases spanning the gap. The CDR3 extends over 14 amino acids. The germline CDR1 and CDR2 sequences are MNHEY and SVGAGI. CDR3: CASSWVGSADTQYF. DNA of the CDR3: TGTGCCAGCAGTTGGGTCGGGAGCGCAGATACGCAGTATTTT.